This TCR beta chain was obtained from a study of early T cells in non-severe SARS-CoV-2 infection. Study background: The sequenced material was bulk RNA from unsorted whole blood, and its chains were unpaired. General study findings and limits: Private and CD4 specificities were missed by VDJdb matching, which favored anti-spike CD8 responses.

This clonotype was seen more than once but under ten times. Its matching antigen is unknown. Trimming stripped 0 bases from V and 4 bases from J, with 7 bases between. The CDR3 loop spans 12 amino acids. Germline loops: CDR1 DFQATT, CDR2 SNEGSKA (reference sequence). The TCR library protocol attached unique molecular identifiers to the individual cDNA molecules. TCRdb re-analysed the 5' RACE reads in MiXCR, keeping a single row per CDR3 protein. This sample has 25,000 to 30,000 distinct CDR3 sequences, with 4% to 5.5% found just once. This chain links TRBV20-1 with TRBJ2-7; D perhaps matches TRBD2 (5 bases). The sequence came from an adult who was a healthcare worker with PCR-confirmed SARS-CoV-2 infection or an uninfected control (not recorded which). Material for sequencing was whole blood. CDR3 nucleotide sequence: TGCAGTGCTAGAGATCCGGGGTACGAGCAGTACTTC. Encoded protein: CSARDPGYEQYF.